Sequencing of this T cell receptor beta chain was carried out in a study of Tregs in tolerant kidney transplant recipients. The data were produced by immunoSEQ multiplex PCR, yet TCRdb's version contains in-frame clones alone and is incomplete. The data contain some 55,000 clones, 83% of them singletons. General observations from the study: No direct test of biological reproducibility was done here.

Between the trimmed V and J ends, which lost 5 bases and 5 bases, there was a span of 10 bases. The CDR3 length is 13 residues. Germline V gene data show CDR1 as MNHNS and CDR2 as SASEGT. Unstimulated regulatory T cells (CD4+CD25+CD127-), CD4+CD25- non-regulatory cells, CD4 and CD8 cells were FACS-sorted from thawed PBMCs. On this clone itself: Its antigen is currently unknown.

The V and J genes are TRBV6-1 and TRBJ2-1, with D perhaps TRBD2 (6 bases). This receptor was identified in a human donor in good health. The sequenced sample consisted of CD4+ T cells from blood. CDR3 sequence reads: CASSKGLNNEQFF. CDR3 sequence (DNA): TGTGCCAGCAGTAAGGGACTTAACAATGAGCAGTTCTTC.